What follows is one TCR beta chain and its context. Antigen specificity is unknown. This record comes from a study of vaccination and CD4 T cells after COVID-19. Germline V gives CDR1 MDHEN, CDR2 SYDVKM. The CDR3 is 12 residues long. The V and J ends lost 5 bases and 10 bases respectively, with 12 bases between them. Treatment meaning: roughly 11-day PBMC culture with coronavirus spike peptide pools or control peptides (ViraFEST assay). The Oncomine TCR Beta short-read assay was applied to DNA of cultured CD4+ T cells. MiXCR was run by TCRdb on the PCR reads, yielding one entry per CDR3 protein. The sample yields roughly 15,000 distinct CDR3 sequences, roughly 60% seen once.

The source was CD4+ T cells from blood, cultured in vitro, collected after SARS-CoV-2 vaccination. The chain employs TRBV28 and TRBJ2-1; D uncertain. The sequence derives from a human donor who had recovered from COVID-19. The CDR3 DNA follows: TGTGCCAGCAGTCTCCTCCCGTGGGAGCAGTTCTTC. This gives the protein CASSLLPWEQFF.